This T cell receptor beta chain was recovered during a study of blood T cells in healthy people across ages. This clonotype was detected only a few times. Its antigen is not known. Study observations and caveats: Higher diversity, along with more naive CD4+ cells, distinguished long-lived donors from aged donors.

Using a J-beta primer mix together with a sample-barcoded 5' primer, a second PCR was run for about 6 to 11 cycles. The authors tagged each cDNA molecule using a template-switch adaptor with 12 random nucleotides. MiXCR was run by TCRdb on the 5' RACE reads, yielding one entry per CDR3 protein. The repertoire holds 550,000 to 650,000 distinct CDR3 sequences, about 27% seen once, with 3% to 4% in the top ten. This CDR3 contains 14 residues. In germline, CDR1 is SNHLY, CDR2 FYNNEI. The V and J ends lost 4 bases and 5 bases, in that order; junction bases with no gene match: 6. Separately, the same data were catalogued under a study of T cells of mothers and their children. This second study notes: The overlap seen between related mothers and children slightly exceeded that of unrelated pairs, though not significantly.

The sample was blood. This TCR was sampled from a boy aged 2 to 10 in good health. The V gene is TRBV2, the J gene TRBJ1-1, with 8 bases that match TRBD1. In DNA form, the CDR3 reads TGTGCCAGCAGTGGGAGGACAGGGCGGACTGAAGCTTTCTTT. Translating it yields CASSGRTGRTEAFF.